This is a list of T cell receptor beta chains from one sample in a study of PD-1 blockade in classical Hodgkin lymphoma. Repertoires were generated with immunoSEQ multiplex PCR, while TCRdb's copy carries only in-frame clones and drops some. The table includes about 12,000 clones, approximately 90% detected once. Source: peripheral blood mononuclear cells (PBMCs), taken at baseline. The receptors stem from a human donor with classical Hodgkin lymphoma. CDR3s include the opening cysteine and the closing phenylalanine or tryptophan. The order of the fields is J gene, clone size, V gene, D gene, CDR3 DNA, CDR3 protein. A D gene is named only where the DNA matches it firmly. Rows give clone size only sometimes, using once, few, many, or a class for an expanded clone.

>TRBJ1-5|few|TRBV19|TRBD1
TGTGCCACCTCCCCACAGGGGGGAGCTCAGCCCCAGCATTTT
CATSPQGGAQPQHF
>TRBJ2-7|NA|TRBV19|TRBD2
TGTGCCAGTAGTATGGGAGGATATAGCGGGAGGTCGAGCTCCTACGAGCAGTACTTC
CASSMGGYSGRSSSYEQYF
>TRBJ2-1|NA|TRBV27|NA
TGTGCCAGCAGTTCCCACCTAGGGACCAACAATGAGCAGTTCTTC
CASSSHLGTNNEQFF
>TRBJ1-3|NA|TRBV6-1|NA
TGTGCCAGCAGTGAAGGCTACAGAATAGGACACACCATATATTTT
CASSEGYRIGHTIYF
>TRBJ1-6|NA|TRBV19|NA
TGTGCCAGTAGTATGGGACGGCCTAATTCACCCCTCCACTTT
CASSMGRPNSPLHF
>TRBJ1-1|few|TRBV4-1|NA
TGCGCCAGCAGCCAACCCCGCAGGGGGAACACTGAAGCTTTCTTT
CASSQPRRGNTEAFF
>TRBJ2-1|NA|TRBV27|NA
TGTGCCAGCAGTTTCACCAGGGTGAACAATGAGCAGTTCTTC
CASSFTRVNNEQFF
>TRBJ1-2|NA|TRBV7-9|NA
TGTGCCAGCAGCCCTATTCTTATAGGGTCTGGCTACACCTTC
CASSPILIGSGYTF
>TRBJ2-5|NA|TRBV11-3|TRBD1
TGTGCCAGCAGCTTTAGATCAATCGGGACAGTCTCTGAAGAGACCCAGTACTTC
CASSFRSIGTVSEETQYF
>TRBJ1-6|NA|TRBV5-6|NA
TGTGCCAGCAGCGCGACAGAGGGAAGGACACCCCTCCACTTT
CASSATEGRTPLHF
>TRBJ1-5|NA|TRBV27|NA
TGTGCCAGCAGTTCCAAGGGTCAGAGCAATCAGCCCCAGCATTTT
CASSSKGQSNQPQHF
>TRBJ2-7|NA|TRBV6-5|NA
TGTGCCAGCAGTTTACTCAGCGGAAACGAGCAGTACTTC
CASSLLSGNEQYF
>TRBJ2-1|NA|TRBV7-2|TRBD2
TGTGCCAGCAGCCAGTTAGGACTAGTGTATTACGGTGAGCAGTTCTTC
CASSQLGLVYYGEQFF
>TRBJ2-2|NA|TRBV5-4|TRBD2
TGTGCCAGCAGCAGATTAGCGGGATGGGGCACCGGGGAGCTGTTTTTT
CASSRLAGWGTGELFF
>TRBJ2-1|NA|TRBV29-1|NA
TGCAGCGGGGGGTTGTCAGGAGCTTACAATGAGCAGTTCTTC
CSGGLSGAYNEQFF
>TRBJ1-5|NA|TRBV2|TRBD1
TGTGCCAGCAGTGCGACCGGGACAGGGGGCGCAGGCAATCAGCCCCAGCATTTT
CASSATGTGGAGNQPQHF